Below are 19 T cell receptor beta chains sequenced from a single sample in a study of blood T cell repertoires in COVID-19. TCRdb's copy holds only in-frame clones and misses some; the assay was immunoSEQ multiplex PCR. In the table there are some 350,000 clones, over 70% of which are singletons. Sequencing was done on a sample of peripheral blood. The receptors derive from a woman aged 50 to 60 with COVID-19, enrolled during active disease.

The rearrangement uses TRBV7-9 and TRBJ1-5, with TRBD1 matching over 9 bases. The CDR3 totals 16 residues. V shed 6 bases, J shed 3 bases, and the junction held 9 bases outside the gene matches. Germline assignment: CDR1 SEHNR and CDR2 FQNEAQ (reference sequence). The CDR3 nucleotides read TGTGCCAGCAGTCTTTCCGGGACAGGGTCCAATCAGCCCCAGCATTTT. Translating gives CASSLSGTGSNQPQHF.

This clone occurred once. The V gene is TRBV2, the J gene TRBJ1-6; 8 bases map to TRBD1. Germline V gives CDR1 SNHLY, CDR2 FYNNEI. Trimming took 0 bases from V and 7 from J; bases not matched to a gene: 11. There are 18 residues in the CDR3. CDR3 nucleotides: TGTGCCAGCAGTGAAGCCCGACCTCGGACAGGGCTCAATTCACCCCTCCACTTT. This codes for CASSEARPRTGLNSPLHF.

This chain links TRBV21-1 with TRBJ2-4; the D call in the table, TRBD2, was not verified against the DNA. TRBV21-1 represents a pseudogene. This CDR3 contains 21 residues. The CDR3 loop is CASSKITFGGQIMQAKNIQYF. The DNA for the CDR3 is TGTGCCAGCAGCAAAATTACGTTCGGGGGTCAGATAATGCAAGCCAAAAACATTCAGTACTTC.

This chain joins TRBV21-1 and TRBJ1-2; the table's D call, TRBD1, has no DNA check behind it. TRBV21-1 is described as a pseudogene. CDR3 length equals 14 residues. The CDR3 DNA is TGTGCCAGCAGCAAATTAACAGGGAACTTTGGCTACACCTTC. It is translated as CASSKLTGNFGYTF.

Regarding this clone: Other DNA variants within this sample encode the same CDR3. The chain recombines TRBV2 with TRBJ2-7; D is unclear. V lost 8 bases to trimming and J lost 2 bases, with 10 bases between them. The CDR3 covers 12 residues. Germline CDR1 SNHLY, CDR2 FYNNEI. DNA for the CDR3: TGTGCCAGCCGCCGAGAGACCTACGAGCAGTACTTC. Protein product: CASRRETYEQYF.

V usage is TRBV30 and J usage is TRBJ2-3; D call uncertain. Per germline, CDR1 GTSNPN and CDR2 SVGIG (reference sequence). The CDR3 length is 13 residues. Trimming shortened V by 3 bases and J by 3 bases, and 10 bases separated the two germline ends. The CDR3 region has the DNA TGTGCCTGGAGGCTAGGAGCAACAGATACGCAGTATTTT. Residues: CAWRLGATDTQYF.

This rearrangement joins TRBV2 to TRBJ1-3; D may be TRBD1 (6 bases). V dropped 3 bases and J dropped 9 bases, with 21 bases sitting between them. The CDR3 loop spans 16 amino acids. Germline V gene lookup returns CDR1 SNHLY and CDR2 FYNNEI. CDR3 in amino acids: CASSETGSLGLTTIYF. The CDR3 DNA is TGTGCCAGCAGTGAGACAGGATCGTTGGGCTTGACCACCATATATTTT.

The V gene is TRBV27, the J gene TRBJ2-5, with a tentative D call TRBD2 (5 bases). Germline loops: CDR1 MNHEY, CDR2 SMNVEV (reference sequence). This CDR3 is built from 14 residues. V was shortened by 5 bases and J by 0 bases, with 10 bases between the two germline ends. The CDR3 region has the DNA TGTGCCAGCAGTACAACTAGGTACCAAGAGACCCAGTACTTC. It codes for CASSTTRYQETQYF.

The rearrangement links TRBV12-1 to TRBJ2-3; TRBD2 was called by the table and not checked on the DNA. TRBV12-1 is termed a pseudogene. CDR3 size: 20 residues. The CDR3 coding sequence is TGTGCCAGCAGCCAAACGAGCCTAGCGGGAGGGCCGACGGGCACAGATACGCAGTATTTT. Encoded protein: CASSQTSLAGGPTGTDTQYF.

The genes are TRBV7-2 and TRBJ2-3, with 15 bases matching TRBD2. Germline CDR1 SGHTA, CDR2 FQGNSA. This CDR3 comprises 17 residues. Losses at the gene ends were 5 bases for V and 4 bases for J; bases not matched to a gene: 7. CDR3 region: CASSIKGLAGGADTQYF. CDR3 bases: TGTGCCAGCAGCATCAAAGGACTAGCGGGAGGGGCAGATACGCAGTATTTT.

This clone has only a few counts. The rearrangement uses TRBV7-2 and TRBJ1-5; 9 positions agree with TRBD1. CDR1 and CDR2 (germline): SGHTA, FQGNSA. Unmatched junction bases numbered 3, after V lost 5 bases and J lost 1 base. This CDR3 region has 15 residues. The CDR3 protein is CASSPQGASNQPQHF. CDR3 DNA sequence: TGTGCCAGCAGCCCACAGGGGGCCAGCAATCAGCCCCAGCATTTT.

V gene TRBV30 combines with J gene TRBJ1-2; 12 bases agree with TRBD1. From germline, CDR1 is GTSNPN and CDR2 SVGIG (reference sequence). The CDR3 has 17 residues. Losses at the gene ends were 3 bases for V and 0 bases for J; bases not matched to a gene: 8. CDR3 sequence (DNA): TGTGCCTGGAGGAAGGGGACAGGGGGCCTAGCTAACTATGGCTACACCTTC. The encoded protein is CAWRKGTGGLANYGYTF. The full variable domain, rest sourced from reference TRBV30 and TRBJ1-2, is SQTIHQWPATLVQPVGSPLSLECTVEGTSNPNLYWYRQAAGRGLQLLFYSVGIGQISSEVPQNLSASRPQDRQFILSSKKLLLSDSGFYLCAWRKGTGGLANYGYTFGSGTRLTVV.

The gene calls are TRBV4-1 and TRBJ1-2; 9 bases agree with TRBD1. The germline gives CDR1 MGHRA, CDR2 YSYEKL. The CDR3 loop spans 15 amino acids. The junction had 5 bases not matched to a gene; V was cut back by 6 bases and J by 0 bases. In DNA form, the CDR3 reads TGCGCCAGCAGGCGGGACAGGGCCACTAACTATGGCTACACCTTC. Amino acids: CASRRDRATNYGYTF.

The J gene is TRBJ1-3, the V gene TRBV30; 9 bases agree with TRBD1. The CDR3 is made up of 18 amino acids. Germline-derived CDR1 and CDR2 are GTSNPN and SVGIG (reference sequence). The junction had 11 bases not matched to a gene; V was cut back by 2 bases and J by 0 bases. As DNA, the CDR3 is TGTGCCTGGAGTATTCGGACAGGGGCCCGTAGCTCTGGAAACACCATATATTTT. It encodes CAWSIRTGARSSGNTIYF. The whole variable domain, filled in from reference TRBV30 and TRBJ1-3, reads SQTIHQWPATLVQPVGSPLSLECTVEGTSNPNLYWYRQAAGRGLQLLFYSVGIGQISSEVPQNLSASRPQDRQFILSSKKLLLSDSGFYLCAWSIRTGARSSGNTIYFGEGSWLTVV.

This clone was detected a few times. V is TRBV19 and J is TRBJ1-6, with a possible D match to TRBD1 (5 bases). From germline, CDR1 is LNHDA and CDR2 SQIVND (reference sequence). The CDR3 runs to 16 residues. The V end was cut by 6 bases, the J end by 7 bases, with 19 bases between. CDR3 sequence reads: CASSWSAWTRNSPLHF. Written as DNA, the CDR3 is TGTGCCAGTAGCTGGTCGGCATGGACAAGGAATTCACCCCTCCACTTT.

Written as DNA, the CDR3 is TGTGCCAGTAGTCCGGACAGGGGCGGAAATCAGCCCCAGCATTTT. Its protein product is CASSPDRGGNQPQHF. V gene TRBV19 combines with J gene TRBJ1-5; 9 bases are a match to TRBD1. The ends lost 5 bases at V and 4 bases at J; junction bases unmatched: 6. The V gene's germline CDR1 is LNHDA and CDR2 SQIVND (reference sequence). The CDR3 runs 15 residues. Using reference TRBV19 and TRBJ1-5 for the parts outside the CDR3, the full variable domain is DGGITQSPKYLFRKEGQNVTLSCEQNLNHDAMYWYRQDPGQGLRLIYYSQIVNDFQKGDIAEGYSVSREKKESFPLTVTSAQKNPTAFYLCASSPDRGGNQPQHFGDGTRLSIL.

The rearrangement links TRBV19 to TRBJ2-7, with 7 bases aligning to TRBD2. V shed 5 bases, J shed 2 bases, and the junction held 15 bases outside the gene matches. Germline CDR1 reads LNHDA; CDR2 reads SQIVND (reference sequence). The CDR3 length is 17 residues. The CDR3 is CASSLFGKSGTAYEQYF. The CDR3 DNA follows: TGTGCCAGTAGTCTATTTGGGAAGAGCGGGACGGCCTACGAGCAGTACTTC.

The chain has TRBV4-1 and TRBJ2-3, with 8 bases that match TRBD2. The CDR3 covers 17 residues. Germline loops: CDR1 MGHRA, CDR2 YSYEKL. The trim removed 4 bases at V and 4 bases at J, leaving 13 bases unmatched. CDR3 in amino acids: CASSRAGGSGSPDTQYF. The DNA of the CDR3 is TGCGCCAGCAGCCGAGCCGGAGGGAGCGGGAGCCCAGATACGCAGTATTTT.

The chain carries TRBV5-6 and TRBJ1-2; D is perhaps TRBD1 (6 bases). The CDR3 runs 14 residues. Trimming left V 4 bases short and J 4 bases short, with 14 bases between. Per germline, CDR1 SGHDT and CDR2 YYEEEE. The CDR3 DNA reads TGTGCCAGCAGCCCAGGGGCTGTTGTCTATGGCTACACCTTC. The encoded protein is CASSPGAVVYGYTF.